The 4 T cell receptor beta chains given below trace back to one sample, sequenced in a study of T cell changes during pregnancy in multiple sclerosis. Data came from immunoSEQ multiplex PCR; TCRdb stores just in-frame clones and leaves some out. The sample records 15,000 or so clones, roughly 87% being singletons. The material sequenced was CD8+ T cells from peripheral blood mononuclear cells, taken after pregnancy. The receptor source for this set is a female donor in good health, enrolled as a control in a pregnancy study.

In this sample, this clone turned up a few times. The chain is built from TRBV5-5 and TRBJ2-3, with D hard to call. The CDR3 spans 13 residues. Germline V CDR1 and CDR2: SGHKS, YYEKEE (reference sequence). Trimming cost V 0 bases and J 6 bases, with 8 bases left between them. The CDR3 DNA sequence: TGTGCCAGCAGCTTGGTGCTAAAGGATACGCAGTATTTT. Protein sequence: CASSLVLKDTQYF. The full variable domain, its missing parts supplied by reference TRBV5-5 and TRBJ2-3, is DAGVTQSPTHLIKTRGQQVTLRCSPISGHKSVSWYQQVLGQGPQFIFQYYEKEERGRGNFPDRFSARQFPNYSSELNVNALLLGDSALYLCASSLVLKDTQYFGPGTRLTVL.

The rearrangement uses TRBV2 and TRBJ2-7, with D possibly being TRBD1 (5 bases). The CDR3 contains 12 residues. From germline, CDR1 is SNHLY and CDR2 FYNNEI. V was clipped by 7 bases and J by 4 bases, with 11 bases between them. The CDR3 is CASKGPVYEQYF. The CDR3 DNA sequence: TGTGCCAGCAAGGGGCCGGTTTACGAGCAGTACTTC.

V usage is TRBV7-9 and J usage is TRBJ2-7, with D possibly TRBD1 on 6 matching bases. The V end was cut by 2 bases, the J end by 1 base, with 15 bases between. The germline gives CDR1 SEHNR, CDR2 FQNEAQ (reference sequence). This CDR3 comprises 16 residues. The CDR3 DNA reads TGTGCCAGCAGCTTACCACCGACAGGTCTTTCCTACGAGCAGTACTTC. Protein: CASSLPPTGLSYEQYF.

The chain couples TRBV30 to TRBJ2-3; 13 nucleotides agree with TRBD2. The CDR3 runs to 17 residues. V shed 3 bases, J shed 7 bases, and the junction held 13 bases outside the gene matches. CDR1 GTSNPN and CDR2 SVGIG come from the germline V gene (reference sequence). DNA for the CDR3: TGTGCCTGGAGGGGACTAGCGGGGCCTTTCAGGACAAATACGCAGTATTTT. Encoded protein: CAWRGLAGPFRTNTQYF.